The entry below describes one TCR beta chain. This sample was taken from a study of T cell changes during pregnancy in multiple sclerosis. CDR3 length: 16 residues. Germline V gene sequence: CDR1 SGHTA, CDR2 FQGTGA. V lost 1 base and J lost 7; bases outside the gene matches: 9. Assay: immunoSEQ multiplex PCR; the TCRdb copy retains only in-frame clones and omits some. Of 60,000 or so clones detected, roughly nine tenths appear once; the ten largest clones hold about 2.5%. The clonotype comes from a female donor with multiple sclerosis, enrolled in a pregnancy study. The J gene is TRBJ2-1, the V gene TRBV7-3; 8 bases agree with TRBD1. The sample here was peripheral blood, taken in the first trimester of pregnancy. CDR3 loop: CASSLSSQGAWNEQFF. The CDR3 nucleotides read TGTGCCAGCAGCTTAAGTTCCCAGGGGGCATGGAATGAGCAGTTCTTC.